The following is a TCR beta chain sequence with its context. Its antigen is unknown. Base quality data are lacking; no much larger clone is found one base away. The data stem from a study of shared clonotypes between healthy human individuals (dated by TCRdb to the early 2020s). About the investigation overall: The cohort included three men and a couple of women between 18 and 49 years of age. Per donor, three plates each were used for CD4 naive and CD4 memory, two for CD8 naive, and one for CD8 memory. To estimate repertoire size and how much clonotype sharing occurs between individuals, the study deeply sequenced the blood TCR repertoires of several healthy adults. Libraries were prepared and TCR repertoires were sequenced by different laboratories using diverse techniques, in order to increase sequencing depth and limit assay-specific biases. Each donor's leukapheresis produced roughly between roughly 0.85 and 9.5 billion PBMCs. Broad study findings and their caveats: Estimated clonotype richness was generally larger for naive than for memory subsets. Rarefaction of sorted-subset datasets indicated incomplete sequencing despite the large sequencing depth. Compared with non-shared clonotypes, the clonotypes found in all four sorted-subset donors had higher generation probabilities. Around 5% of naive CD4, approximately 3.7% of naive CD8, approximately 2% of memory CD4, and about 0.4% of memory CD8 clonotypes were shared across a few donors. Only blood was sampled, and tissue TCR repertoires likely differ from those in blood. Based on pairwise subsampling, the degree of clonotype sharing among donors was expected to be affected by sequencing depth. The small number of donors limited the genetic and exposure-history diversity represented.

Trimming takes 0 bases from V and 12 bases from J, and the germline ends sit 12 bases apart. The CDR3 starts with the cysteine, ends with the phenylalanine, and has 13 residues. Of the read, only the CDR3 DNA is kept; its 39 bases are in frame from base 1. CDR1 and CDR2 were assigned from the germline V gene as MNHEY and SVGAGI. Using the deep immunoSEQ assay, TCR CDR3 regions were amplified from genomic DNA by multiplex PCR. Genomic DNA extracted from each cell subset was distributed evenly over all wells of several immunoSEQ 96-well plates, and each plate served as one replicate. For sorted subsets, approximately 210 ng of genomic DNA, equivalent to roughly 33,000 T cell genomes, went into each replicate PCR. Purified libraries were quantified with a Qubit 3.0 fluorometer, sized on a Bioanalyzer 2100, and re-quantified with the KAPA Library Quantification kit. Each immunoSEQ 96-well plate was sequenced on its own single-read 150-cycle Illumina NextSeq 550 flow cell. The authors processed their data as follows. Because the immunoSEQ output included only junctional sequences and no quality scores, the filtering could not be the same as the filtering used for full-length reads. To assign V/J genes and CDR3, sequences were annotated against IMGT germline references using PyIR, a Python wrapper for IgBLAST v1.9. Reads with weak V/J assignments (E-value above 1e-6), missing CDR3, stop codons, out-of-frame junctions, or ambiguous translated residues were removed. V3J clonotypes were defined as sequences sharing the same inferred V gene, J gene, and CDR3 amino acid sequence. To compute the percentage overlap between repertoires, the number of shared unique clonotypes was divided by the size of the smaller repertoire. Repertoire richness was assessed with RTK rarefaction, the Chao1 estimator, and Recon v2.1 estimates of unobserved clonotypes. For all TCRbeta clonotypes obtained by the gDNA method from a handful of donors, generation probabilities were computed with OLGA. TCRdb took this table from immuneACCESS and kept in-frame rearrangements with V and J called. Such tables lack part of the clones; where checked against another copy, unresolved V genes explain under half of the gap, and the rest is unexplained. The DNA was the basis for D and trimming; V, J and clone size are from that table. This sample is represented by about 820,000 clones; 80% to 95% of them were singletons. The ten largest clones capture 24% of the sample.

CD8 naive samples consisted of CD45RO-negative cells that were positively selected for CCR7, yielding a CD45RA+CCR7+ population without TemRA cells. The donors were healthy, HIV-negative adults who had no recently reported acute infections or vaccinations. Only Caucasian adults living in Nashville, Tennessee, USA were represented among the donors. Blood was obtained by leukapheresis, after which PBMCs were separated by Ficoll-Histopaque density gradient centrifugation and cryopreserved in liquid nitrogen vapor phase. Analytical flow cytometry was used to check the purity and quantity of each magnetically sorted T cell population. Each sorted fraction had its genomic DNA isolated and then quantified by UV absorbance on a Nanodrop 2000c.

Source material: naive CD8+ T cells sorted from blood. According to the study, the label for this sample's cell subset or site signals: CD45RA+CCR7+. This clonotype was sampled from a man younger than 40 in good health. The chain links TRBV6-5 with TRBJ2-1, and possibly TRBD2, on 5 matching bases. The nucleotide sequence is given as TGTGCCAGCAGTTACTCCGAAGGAGGTAGGCAGTTCTTC. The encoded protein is CASSYSEGGRQFF.